This TCR beta chain was sequenced in a study of blood T cell repertoires in COVID-19. At the level of the study: PBMCs, B-cell-depleted T cells, or T cells provided the cDNA or gDNA that made up the material.

CDR1 KGHSH and CDR2 LQKENI come from the germline V gene. The V gene end was trimmed by 6 bases and the J gene end by 0 bases; junction bases not matched to a gene: 4. CDR3 length equals 14 residues. Clinical histories supplied by participants themselves formed the basis of cohort assignment. Sequencing was performed with immunoSEQ multiplex PCR; in TCRdb, only in-frame clones are kept and a portion is missing. This table has 390,000 or so clones, roughly nine tenths appearing once. The receptor's source is a man aged 18 to 30 who had recovered from COVID-19. V is TRBV18 and J is TRBJ1-1; 7 positions match TRBD1. Sequencing used PBMCs or T cells enriched from blood (not recorded which). The CDR3 sequence: CASSLGQVNTEAFF. The CDR3 DNA reads TGTGCCAGCTCCCTAGGACAGGTGAACACTGAAGCTTTCTTT.